This T cell receptor (beta chain) was documented in a study of T cells in Graves' hyperthyroidism and ophthalmopathy. The investigators amplified TCR beta CDR3 regions from RNA transcripts. RT-PCR in the first round (using the HTBI primer set) targeted the TCR CDR3. MiXCR was run by TCRdb on the multiplex PCR reads, yielding one entry per CDR3 protein. The table shows a few hundred thousand distinct CDR3 sequences, with around 14% occurring only once. The CDR3 consists of 16 residues. Germline values: CDR1 SGDLS, CDR2 YYNGEE. Deletions cut 0 bases from V and 3 bases from J, with 12 bases between. This clonotype was seen a few times. The study enrolled patients aged 18 to 65 with newly diagnosed hyperthyroidism of under 2 months' duration.

The sequence derives from a woman under 30 with Graves' hyperthyroidism that later progressed to Graves' ophthalmopathy. The genes are TRBV9 and TRBJ2-2, with D possibly matching TRBD2 (5 bases). The sequenced sample was blood. CDR3 coding DNA: TGTGCCAGCAGCGTAGTTGACGGGCGGGACACCGGGGAGCTGTTTTTT. As protein: CASSVVDGRDTGELFF.